The source of this T cell receptor beta chain is a study of T cells of healthy individuals. A single record per CDR3 protein comes from TCRdb applying MiXCR to the 5' RACE reads. The sample lists 85,000 to 100,000 distinct CDR3 sequences; approximately 15% were seen once. This clonotype was observed a few times. V trimming: 8 bases; J trimming: 7 bases; junction bases outside the gene matches: 5. Germline CDR1 and CDR2: MDHEN and SYDVKM. The CDR3 length is 11 residues. This receptor was taken from a human donor in good health. V and J are TRBV28 and TRBJ2-7; 7 nucleotides line up with TRBD2. Here the CDR3 DNA reads TGTGCCAGCGGCGGGGGTTGGGAGCAGTACTTC. This gives the protein CASGGGWEQYF.